The next 3 T cell receptor beta chains were all read from a single sample in a study of human versus mouse CDR3 diversity and MHC coevolution. Clones were sequenced by immunoSEQ multiplex PCR, and TCRdb holds only the in-frame ones, with some missing. The table records about 83,000 clones, about nine tenths of them present only once. The specimen sequenced was naive CD4+ T cells from blood. Subset indicated: CD45RO-negative CD62L-positive naive CD4 T cells. These receptors were obtained from a person aged 25-75 years in good health.

The J gene is TRBJ2-3, the V gene TRBV4-2; D may be TRBD1 (5 bases). Trimming pared 1 base from V and 3 bases from J, leaving 14 bases between. The germline gives CDR1 LGHNA, CDR2 YNFKEQ. CDR3 length equals 16 residues. The CDR3 DNA reads TGTGCCAGCAGCCAAGTTCAGGGTAAAGGGACAGATACGCAGTATTTT. Protein product: CASSQVQGKGTDTQYF.

V gene TRBV19 combines with J gene TRBJ1-1; 7 bases map to TRBD1. Trimming cost V 7 bases and J 0 bases; bases outside gene matches: 8. The CDR3 sequence is 15 residues long. CDR1 is LNHDA and CDR2 is SQIVND in the germline V gene (reference sequence). CDR3 DNA: TGTGCCAGTACCCCACAGGGGTCGGTGAACACTGAAGCTTTCTTT. This encodes CASTPQGSVNTEAFF.

V is TRBV5-6 and J is TRBJ2-6, with 8 bases identical to TRBD1. The CDR3 runs to 15 residues. Germline V lookup: CDR1 SGHDT, CDR2 YYEEEE. V shed 4 bases, J shed 4 bases, and the junction held 4 bases outside the gene matches. CDR3 protein: CASSETGAGANVLTF. The CDR3 bases are TGTGCCAGCAGCGAGACAGGGGCCGGGGCCAACGTCCTGACTTTC. Using reference TRBV5-6 and TRBJ2-6 for the parts outside the CDR3, the full variable domain is DAGVTQSPTHLIKTRGQQVTLRCSPKSGHDTVSWYQQALGQGPQFIFQYYEEEERQRGNFPDRFSGHQFPNYSSELNVNALLLGDSALYLCASSETGAGANVLTFGAGSRLTVL.